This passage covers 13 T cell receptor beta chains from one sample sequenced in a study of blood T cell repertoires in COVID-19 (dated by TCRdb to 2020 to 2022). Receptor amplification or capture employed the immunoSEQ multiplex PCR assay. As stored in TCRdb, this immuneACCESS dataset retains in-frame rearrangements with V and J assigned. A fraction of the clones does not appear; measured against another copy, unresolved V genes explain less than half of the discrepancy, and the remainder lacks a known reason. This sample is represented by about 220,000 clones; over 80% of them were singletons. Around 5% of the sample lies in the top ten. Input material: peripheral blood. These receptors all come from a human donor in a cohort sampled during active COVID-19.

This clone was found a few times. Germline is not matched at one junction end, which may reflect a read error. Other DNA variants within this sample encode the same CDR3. As DNA, the CDR3 is TGTGCCCGCAGTGCCGGGGGGGGACAGGGGGCGCTGGACACCGGGGAGCTGTTTTTT. It translates to CARSAGGGQGALDTGELFF. The V call is TRBV27, the J call TRBJ2-2, with 12 bases aligning to TRBD1. The CDR3 length is 19 residues. The germline CDR1 and CDR2 sequences are MNHEY and SMNVEV (reference sequence).

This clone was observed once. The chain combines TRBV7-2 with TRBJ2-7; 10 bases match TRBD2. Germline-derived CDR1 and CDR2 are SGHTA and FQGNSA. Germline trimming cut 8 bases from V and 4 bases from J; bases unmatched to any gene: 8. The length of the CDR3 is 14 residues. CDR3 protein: CASARAGGAYEQYF. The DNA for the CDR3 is TGTGCCAGCGCCCGAGCGGGAGGGGCTTACGAGCAGTACTTC. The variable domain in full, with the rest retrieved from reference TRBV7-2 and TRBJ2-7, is GAGVSQSPSNKVTEKGKDVELRCDPISGHTALYWYRQSLGQGLEFLIYFQGNSAPDKSGLPSDRFSAERTGGSVSTLTIQRTQQEDSAVYLCASARAGGAYEQYFGPGTRLTVT.

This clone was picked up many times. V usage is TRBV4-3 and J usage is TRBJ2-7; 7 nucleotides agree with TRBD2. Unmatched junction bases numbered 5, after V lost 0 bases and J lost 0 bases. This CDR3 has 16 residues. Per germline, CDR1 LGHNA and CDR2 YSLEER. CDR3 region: CASSQDPAGSSYEQYF. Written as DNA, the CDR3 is TGCGCCAGCAGCCAAGATCCAGCGGGAAGCTCCTACGAGCAGTACTTC.

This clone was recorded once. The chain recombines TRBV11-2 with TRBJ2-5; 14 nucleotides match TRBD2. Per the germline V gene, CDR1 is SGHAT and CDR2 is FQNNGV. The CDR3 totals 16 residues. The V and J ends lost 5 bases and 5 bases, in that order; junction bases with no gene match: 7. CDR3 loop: CASSLGLAGDGETQYF. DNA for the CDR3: TGTGCCAGCAGCCTGGGACTAGCGGGAGATGGGGAGACCCAGTACTTC.

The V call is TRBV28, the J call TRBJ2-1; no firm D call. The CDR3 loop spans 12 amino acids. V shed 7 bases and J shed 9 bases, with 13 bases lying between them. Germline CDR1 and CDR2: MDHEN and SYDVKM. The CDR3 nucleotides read TGTGCCAGCACCGGTGGGCACTCTGAGCAGTTCTTC. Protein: CASTGGHSEQFF.

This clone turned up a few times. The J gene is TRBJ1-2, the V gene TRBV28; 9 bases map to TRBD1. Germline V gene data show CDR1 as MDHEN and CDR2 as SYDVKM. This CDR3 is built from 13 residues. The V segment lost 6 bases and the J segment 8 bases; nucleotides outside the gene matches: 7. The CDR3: CASRPTGGRGYTF. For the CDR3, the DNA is TGTGCCAGCAGGCCGACAGGGGGGAGAGGCTACACCTTC.

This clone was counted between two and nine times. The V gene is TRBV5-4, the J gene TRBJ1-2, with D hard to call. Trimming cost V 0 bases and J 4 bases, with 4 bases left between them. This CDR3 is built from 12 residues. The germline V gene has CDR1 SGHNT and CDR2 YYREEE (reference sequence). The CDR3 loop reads CASSLAGYGYTF. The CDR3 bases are TGTGCCAGCAGCTTGGCCGGCTATGGCTACACCTTC.

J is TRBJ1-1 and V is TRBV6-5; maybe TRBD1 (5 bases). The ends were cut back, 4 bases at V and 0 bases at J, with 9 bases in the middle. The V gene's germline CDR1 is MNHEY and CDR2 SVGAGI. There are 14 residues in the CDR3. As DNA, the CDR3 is TGTGCCAGCAGTTGGTCAGGGATGAACACTGAAGCTTTCTTT. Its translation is CASSWSGMNTEAFF.

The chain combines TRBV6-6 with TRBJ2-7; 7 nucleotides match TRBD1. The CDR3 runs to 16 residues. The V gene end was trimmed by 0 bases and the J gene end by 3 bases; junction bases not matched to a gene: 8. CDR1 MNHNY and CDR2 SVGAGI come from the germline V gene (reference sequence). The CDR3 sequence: CASSYSGLRQGYEQYF. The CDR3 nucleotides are TGTGCCAGCAGTTACTCCGGATTACGACAGGGCTACGAGCAGTACTTC.

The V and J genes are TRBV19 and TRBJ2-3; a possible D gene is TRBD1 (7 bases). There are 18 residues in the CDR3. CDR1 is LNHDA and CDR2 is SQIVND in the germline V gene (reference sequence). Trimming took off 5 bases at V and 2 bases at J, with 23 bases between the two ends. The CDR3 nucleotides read TGTGCCAGTAGTCGTGGTGGACAGGAGGGAAGAAACACAGATACGCAGTATTTT. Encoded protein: CASSRGGQEGRNTDTQYF.

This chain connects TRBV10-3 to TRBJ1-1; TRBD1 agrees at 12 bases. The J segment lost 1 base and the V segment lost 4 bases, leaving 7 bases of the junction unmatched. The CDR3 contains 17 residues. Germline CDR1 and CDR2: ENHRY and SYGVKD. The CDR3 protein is CAISANPGQGANTEAFF. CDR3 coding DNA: TGTGCCATCAGTGCGAATCCGGGACAGGGGGCGAACACTGAAGCTTTCTTT.

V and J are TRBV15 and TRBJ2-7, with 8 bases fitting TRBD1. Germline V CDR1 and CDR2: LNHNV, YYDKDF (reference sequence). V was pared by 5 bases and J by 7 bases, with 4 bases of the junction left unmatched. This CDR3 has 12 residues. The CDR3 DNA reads TGTGCCACCAGCGGACAGGGTTGGGAGCAGTACTTC. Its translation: CATSGQGWEQYF.

The CDR3 is CASSSRQGASNSPLHF. The CDR3 DNA follows: TGTGCCAGCTCATCCAGACAGGGGGCAAGTAATTCACCCCTCCACTTT. The gene calls are TRBV18 and TRBJ1-6, with TRBD1 identical over 10 bases. V lost 5 bases to trimming and J lost 6 bases; unmatched junction nucleotides: 7. CDR3 size: 16 residues. The germline V gene has CDR1 KGHSH and CDR2 LQKENI.